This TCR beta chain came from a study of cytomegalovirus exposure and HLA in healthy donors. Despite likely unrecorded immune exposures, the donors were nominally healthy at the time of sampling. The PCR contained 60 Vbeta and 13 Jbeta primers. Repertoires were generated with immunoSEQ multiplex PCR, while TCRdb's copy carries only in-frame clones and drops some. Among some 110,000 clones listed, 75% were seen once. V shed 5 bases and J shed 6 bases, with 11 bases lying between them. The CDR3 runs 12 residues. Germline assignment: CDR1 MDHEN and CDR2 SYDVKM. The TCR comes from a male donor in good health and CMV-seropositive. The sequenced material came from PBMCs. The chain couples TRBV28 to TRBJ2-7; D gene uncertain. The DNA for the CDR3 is TGTGCCAGCAGTCCCCTGGTGAGCGAGCAGTACTTC. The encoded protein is CASSPLVSEQYF.